The next 8 T cell receptor beta chains were all read from a single sample in a study of OX40 agonist ivuxolimab in advanced cancers. Assay: immunoSEQ multiplex PCR; the TCRdb copy retains only in-frame clones and omits some. Of about 110,000 clones listed, roughly nine tenths were seen once; the top ten hold less than 0.35%. This sample comprised CD4+ or CD8+ T cells sorted from blood, obtained in a trial of the OX40 agonist ivuxolimab. The receptors were gathered from an adult with an advanced solid tumor such as melanoma, head and neck, liver or kidney cancer.

The chain couples TRBV6-5 to TRBJ1-2; D unclear. V shed 6 bases and J shed 1 base, with 6 bases lying between them. CDR1 and CDR2 (germline): MNHEY, SVGAGI. This CDR3 is built from 12 residues. Here the CDR3 DNA reads TGTGCCAGCAGCGGGAATAACTATGGCTACACCTTC. As protein: CASSGNNYGYTF.

The chain combines TRBV7-9 with TRBJ2-5; D not certain. The germline V and J ends were trimmed by 7 bases and 7 bases, with 19 bases remaining between them. Per germline, CDR1 SEHNR and CDR2 FQNEAQ (reference sequence). This CDR3 region has 14 residues. CDR3 sequence reads: CASIPSATLGTQYF. CDR3 DNA sequence: TGTGCCAGCATCCCGAGTGCGACCTTGGGGACCCAGTACTTC.

This sequence joins TRBV7-2 and TRBJ1-1, with no clear D. CDR3 length: 15 residues. The germline V gene encodes CDR1 SGHTA and CDR2 FQGNSA. V dropped 1 base and J dropped 1 base, with 10 bases sitting between them. The CDR3 protein is CASSLEISSNTEAFF. The CDR3 DNA is TGTGCCAGCAGCTTAGAGATCAGCTCGAACACTGAAGCTTTCTTT. The full variable domain, completed using reference TRBV7-2 and TRBJ1-1, is GAGVSQSPSNKVTEKGKDVELRCDPISGHTALYWYRQSLGQGLEFLIYFQGNSAPDKSGLPSDRFSAERTGGSVSTLTIQRTQQEDSAVYLCASSLEISSNTEAFFGQGTRLTVV.

The chain employs TRBV6-5 and TRBJ2-7, with D possibly being TRBD1 (6 bases). Germline V gene lookup returns CDR1 MNHEY and CDR2 SVGAGI. The CDR3 spans 14 residues. Trimming removed 5 bases from V and 5 bases from J, with 16 bases in between. The CDR3 DNA reads TGTGCCAGCAGTACAGGGACCTTTAGGAACGAGCAGTACTTC. Its translation: CASSTGTFRNEQYF.

CDR3 sequence reads: CASSSHQPGQNIQYF. CDR3 coding DNA: TGTGCCAGCAGCTCCCACCAACCCGGCCAAAACATTCAGTACTTC. The J gene is TRBJ2-4, the V gene TRBV7-8; D is uncertain. The CDR3 spans 15 residues. With 4 bases removed from V and 5 bases from J, the gap between germline ends came to 15 bases. Germline-derived CDR1 and CDR2 are SGHVS and FQNEAQ.

V and J are TRBV28 and TRBJ2-2; no clear D. Germline V gives CDR1 MDHEN, CDR2 SYDVKM. The CDR3 is made up of 14 amino acids. The V end was cut by 7 bases, the J end by 4 bases, with 13 bases between. The CDR3 spells CASTQAPGTGELFF. The CDR3 DNA is TGTGCCAGCACCCAGGCCCCCGGCACCGGGGAGCTGTTTTTT.

V usage is TRBV7-3 and J usage is TRBJ1-1; D not resolved. V lost 3 bases and J lost 1, with 12 bases in between. CDR3 length: 15 amino acids. CDR1 is SGHTA and CDR2 is FQGTGA in the germline V gene. The CDR3 sequence is CASSFGGFENTEAFF. CDR3 coding DNA: TGTGCCAGCAGCTTCGGCGGATTTGAGAACACTGAAGCTTTCTTT.

This chain uses TRBV18 with TRBJ1-1; D gene unclear. The V and J ends lost 3 bases and 6 bases respectively, with 11 bases between them. The CDR3 spans 13 residues. CDR1 and CDR2 (germline): KGHSH, LQKENI. CDR3 DNA sequence: TGTGCCAGCTCACCGACCCAGGACTCTGAAGCTTTCTTT. Amino acids: CASSPTQDSEAFF.